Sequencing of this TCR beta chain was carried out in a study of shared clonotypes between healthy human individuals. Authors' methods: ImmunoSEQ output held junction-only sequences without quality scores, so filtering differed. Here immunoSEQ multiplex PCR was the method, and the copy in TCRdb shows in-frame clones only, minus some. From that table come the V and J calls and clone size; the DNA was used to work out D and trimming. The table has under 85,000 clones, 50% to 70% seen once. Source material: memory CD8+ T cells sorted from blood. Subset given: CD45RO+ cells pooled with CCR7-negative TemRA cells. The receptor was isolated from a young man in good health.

CDR3 in DNA: TGTGCCAGCAGTTACTCGCCAACGTCCCCGCGCGAGCAGTACTTC. This translates into CASSYSPTSPREQYF. This chain joins TRBV6-5 and TRBJ2-7; D unclear. CDR1 and CDR2 (germline): MNHEY, SVGAGI. V was pared by 0 bases and J by 6 bases, with 15 bases between. The CDR3 covers 15 residues.